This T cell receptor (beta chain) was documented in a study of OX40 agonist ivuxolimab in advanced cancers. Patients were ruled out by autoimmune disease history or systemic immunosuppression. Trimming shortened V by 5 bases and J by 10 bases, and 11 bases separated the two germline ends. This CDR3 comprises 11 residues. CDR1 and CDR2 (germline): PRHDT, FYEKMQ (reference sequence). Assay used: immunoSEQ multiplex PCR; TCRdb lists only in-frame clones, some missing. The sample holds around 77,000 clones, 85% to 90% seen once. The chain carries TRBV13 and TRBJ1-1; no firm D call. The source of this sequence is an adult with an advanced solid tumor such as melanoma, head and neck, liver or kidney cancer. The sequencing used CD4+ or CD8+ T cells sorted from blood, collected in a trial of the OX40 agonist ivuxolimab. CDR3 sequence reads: CASSLQGRAFF. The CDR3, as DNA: TGTGCCAGCAGCCTGCAAGGGCGAGCTTTCTTT.